The clone carrying this TCR beta chain was detected only once. The antigen is undetermined. Germline V gene lookup returns CDR1 MNHNS and CDR2 SASEGT. V was clipped by 6 bases and J by 6 bases, with 5 bases between them. This CDR3 comprises 11 residues. The PCR ran on 60 Vbeta and 13 Jbeta primers. Generated by immunoSEQ multiplex PCR, the TCRdb table keeps only in-frame clones and is missing some. Counted here are some 270,000 clones, 85% to 95% occurring once; the ten biggest clones make up 1.5% to 2%. The data belong to a study of cytomegalovirus exposure and HLA in healthy donors. Study results and limitations: The records held CMV serostatus as the only immune exposure information. A highly shared variant cluster was judged a likely technical artifact.

V and J are TRBV6-1 and TRBJ1-4; D is unclear. The sequenced sample was PBMCs. The clonotype comes from a girl aged 2 to 9 in good health and CMV-seronegative. The CDR3 DNA follows: TGTGCCAGCAGGCAGTATGAAAAACTGTTTTTT. Residues: CASRQYEKLFF.